This T cell receptor (beta chain) was recovered during a study of identical twins. Study-wide results and caveats: In zero-insertion analyses, partial confounding could arise from invariant MAIT and iNKT cells. Insertions ran lower in abundant cord blood beta clonotypes, though not in memory repertoires.

On this clonotype: Antigen: not known.

The donor group consisted entirely of healthy Caucasians. A universal primer site was created by template switching, with the cDNA bearing unique molecular identifiers. TCRdb called the 5' RACE reads again in MiXCR, with one record for every CDR3 protein. The sample has roughly 1.6 million distinct CDR3 sequences, about 31% seen once. The origin of this receptor is a newborn girl in good health. The source material was cord blood.

The CDR3 spells CASSPQGPYYNEQFF. CDR3 nucleotides: TGTGCCAGCAGCCCTCAGGGGCCATACTACAATGAGCAGTTCTTC. The chain couples TRBV14 to TRBJ2-1, with a possible D match to TRBD1 (6 bases). CDR1 is SGHDN, CDR2 FVKESK, per germline. The CDR3 contains 15 residues. The V gene lost 4 bases and the J gene lost 3 bases, with 13 bases spanning the gap.